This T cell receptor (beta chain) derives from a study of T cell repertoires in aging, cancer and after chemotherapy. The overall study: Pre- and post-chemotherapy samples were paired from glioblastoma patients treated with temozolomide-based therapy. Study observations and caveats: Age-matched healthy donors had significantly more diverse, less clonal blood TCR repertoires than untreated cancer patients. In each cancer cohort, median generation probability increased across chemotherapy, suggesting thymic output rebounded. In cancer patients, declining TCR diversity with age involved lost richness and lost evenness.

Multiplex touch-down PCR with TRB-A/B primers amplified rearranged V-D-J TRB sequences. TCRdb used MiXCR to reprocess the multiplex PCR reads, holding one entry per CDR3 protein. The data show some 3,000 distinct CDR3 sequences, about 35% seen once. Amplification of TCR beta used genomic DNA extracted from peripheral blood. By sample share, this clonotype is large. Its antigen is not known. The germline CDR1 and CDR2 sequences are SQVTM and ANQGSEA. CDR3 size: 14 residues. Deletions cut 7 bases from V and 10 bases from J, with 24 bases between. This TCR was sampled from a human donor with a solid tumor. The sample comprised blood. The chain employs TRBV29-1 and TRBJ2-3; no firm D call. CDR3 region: CSADLPILIFAQYF. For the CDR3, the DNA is TGCAGCGCCGACCTTCCGATTCTTATTTTTGCGCAGTATTTT.